The clone carrying this TCR beta chain was detected once. Its antigen remains unidentified. This sample is drawn from a study of OX40 agonist ivuxolimab in advanced cancers. General study findings and limits: Specificity for antigen went undetermined in the expanded peripheral T cells. Doses of 0.1 to 3.0 mg/kg were accompanied by clonal expansion of CD4+ and CD8+ blood T cells by week 6. Low clonal expansion, among the lowest seen, marked partial responders at 0.1-3.0 mg/kg.

The table came from immunoSEQ multiplex PCR; TCRdb's copy has only in-frame clones and leaves some out. The sample consists of approximately 79,000 clones, 80% to 95% of them appearing once. Collection of blood occurred at baseline, at cycle 4 day 1, and at cycle 7 day 1. The V and J ends lost 3 bases and 1 base respectively, with 12 bases between them. The CDR3 has 14 amino acids. Germline CDR1 reads GTSNPN; CDR2 reads SVGIG (reference sequence). Sequencing used CD4+ or CD8+ T cells sorted from blood, obtained in a trial of the OX40 agonist ivuxolimab. The genes are TRBV30 and TRBJ1-1; no clear D gene. This receptor was obtained from an adult with an advanced solid tumor such as melanoma, head and neck, liver or kidney cancer. CDR3 bases: TGTGCCTGGAGCCCCGGTATAAAGAACACTGAAGCTTTCTTT. This codes for CAWSPGIKNTEAFF.